Listed below are T cell receptor beta chains from one sample, sequenced in a study of regulatory T cells in long-lasting Graves disease. A single record per CDR3 protein comes from TCRdb applying MiXCR to the multiplex PCR reads. The sample records 400,000 to 500,000 distinct CDR3 sequences, 14% to 15% being singletons. The data were also submitted as part of a second study, on T cells in Graves' hyperthyroidism and ophthalmopathy.

Sequenced material: peripheral blood mononuclear cells (PBMCs), taken at new diagnosis, from a patient treated with antithyroid drugs. These receptors all stem from a woman between 40 and 55 years old with Graves disease. CDR3s include the opening cysteine and the closing phenylalanine or tryptophan. Fields, in order: clone size, V gene, D gene, J gene, CDR3 protein, CDR3 DNA. The D gene is left open where the match is weak. Clone size is not always given. Where it is, it says once, few, many or a class for expanded clones.

abundance: -
v_gene: TRBV28
d_gene: TRBD1
j_gene: TRBJ2-2
CDR3aa: CASSWTGMNTGELFF
CDR3nt: TGTGCCAGCAGTTGGACAGGGATGAACACCGGGGAGCTGTTTTTT

abundance: many
v_gene: TRBV14
d_gene: -
j_gene: TRBJ2-7
CDR3aa: CASSQEDWHEQYF
CDR3nt: TGTGCCAGCAGCCAGGAGGACTGGCACGAGCAGTACTTC

abundance: many
v_gene: TRBV11-2
d_gene: -
j_gene: TRBJ2-2
CDR3aa: CASSKGGGELFF
CDR3nt: TGTGCCAGCAGCAAAGGGGGCGGGGAGCTGTTTTTT

abundance: many
v_gene: TRBV20-1
d_gene: -
j_gene: TRBJ2-2
CDR3aa: CSARSWDRSGELFF
CDR3nt: TGCAGTGCTAGATCATGGGACCGCTCCGGGGAGCTGTTTTTT

abundance: -
v_gene: TRBV28
d_gene: -
j_gene: TRBJ2-3
CDR3aa: CASSLGGTDTRYF
CDR3nt: TGTGCCAGCAGTTTGGGAGGGACAGATACGCGGTATTTT

abundance: -
v_gene: TRBV3-1
d_gene: TRBD1
j_gene: TRBJ1-2
CDR3aa: CASSQDIRTGGGYTF
CDR3nt: TGTGCCAGCAGCCAAGATATCAGGACAGGGGGCGGCTACACCTTC

abundance: many
v_gene: TRBV27
d_gene: -
j_gene: TRBJ2-1
CDR3aa: CAGSFVGPSNEQFF
CDR3nt: TGTGCCGGCAGTTTTGTAGGACCGAGTAATGAGCAGTTCTTC

abundance: many
v_gene: TRBV11-2
d_gene: -
j_gene: TRBJ2-3
CDR3aa: CASSLGTVVAQYF
CDR3nt: TGTGCCAGCAGCTTAGGTACAGTGGTAGCGCAGTATTTT

abundance: many
v_gene: TRBV2
d_gene: TRBD2
j_gene: TRBJ2-3
CDR3aa: CASRAAGADTQYF
CDR3nt: TGTGCCAGCAGGGCGGCGGGGGCAGATACGCAGTATTTT

abundance: many
v_gene: TRBV7-9
d_gene: -
j_gene: TRBJ1-1
CDR3aa: CASSLYGTNTEAFF
CDR3nt: TGTGCCAGCAGCTTATACGGAACGAACACTGAAGCTTTCTTT

abundance: many
v_gene: TRBV29-1
d_gene: -
j_gene: TRBJ1-4
CDR3aa: CSVASSGSGEKLFF
CDR3nt: TGCAGCGTGGCCAGTTCCGGGAGTGGGGAAAAACTGTTTTTT

abundance: many
v_gene: TRBV27
d_gene: -
j_gene: TRBJ2-7
CDR3aa: CASSPFGEDSSYEQYF
CDR3nt: TGTGCCAGCAGTCCCTTTGGGGAGGACAGCTCCTACGAGCAGTACTTC

abundance: -
v_gene: TRBV20-1
d_gene: -
j_gene: TRBJ1-1
CDR3aa: CSVLGGTEAFF
CDR3nt: TGCAGTGTTCTAGGGGGCACTGAAGCTTTCTTT

abundance: many
v_gene: TRBV19
d_gene: -
j_gene: TRBJ2-6
CDR3aa: CASRPLSGSGANVLTF
CDR3nt: TGTGCCAGTAGACCCCTGAGCGGCTCTGGGGCCAACGTCCTGACTTTC

abundance: many
v_gene: TRBV6-5
d_gene: -
j_gene: TRBJ1-6
CDR3aa: CASSYSEPGNSPLHF
CDR3nt: TGTGCCAGCAGTTACTCGGAGCCGGGGAATTCACCCCTCCACTTT

abundance: -
v_gene: TRBV4-1
d_gene: -
j_gene: TRBJ1-5
CDR3aa: CASSSQRARGGGGNQPQHF
CDR3nt: TGCGCCAGCAGCTCTCAGAGGGCCAGGGGAGGTGGTGGGAATCAGCCCCAGCATTTT

abundance: many
v_gene: TRBV2
d_gene: TRBD2
j_gene: TRBJ2-1
CDR3aa: CASGPPGGNNEQFF
CDR3nt: TGTGCCAGCGGACCCCCGGGAGGGAACAATGAGCAGTTCTTC

abundance: -
v_gene: TRBV11-2
d_gene: TRBD2
j_gene: TRBJ2-5
CDR3aa: CASSSASQTGTSGSIKTQYF
CDR3nt: TGTGCCAGCAGCTCTGCGTCACAGACCGGGACTAGCGGGAGTATCAAGACCCAGTACTTC

abundance: -
v_gene: TRBV20-1
d_gene: TRBD1
j_gene: TRBJ2-1
CDR3aa: CSARPYWDSGNNEQFF
CDR3nt: TGCAGTGCTAGACCCTACTGGGACAGCGGCAACAATGAGCAGTTCTTC